These T cell receptor beta chains were read from a single sample in a study of control samples from healthy donors and cancer patients. The data were produced by immunoSEQ multiplex PCR, yet TCRdb's version contains in-frame clones alone and is incomplete. The data contain approximately 89,000 clones, 80% to 90% of them singletons. Sequencing was carried out using blood. The receptors were gathered from a man in his fifties in good health. The CDR3 runs from the conserved cysteine through the conserved F or W. Fields, in order: V gene, J gene, clone size, CDR3 length, D gene, CDR3 protein, CDR3 DNA. D genes are given only for firm matches. Rows give clone size only sometimes, using once, few, many, or a class for an expanded clone.

V: TRBV18
J: TRBJ1-1
size: .
length: 13
D: .
CDR3: CASSRDKDTEAFF
DNA: TGTGCCAGCTCACGAGACAAAGACACTGAAGCTTTCTTT

V: TRBV18
J: TRBJ1-1
size: .
length: 17
D: TRBD1
CDR3: CASSPRGQGRENTEAFF
DNA: TGTGCCAGCTCACCACGAGGACAGGGAAGGGAGAACACTGAAGCTTTCTTT

V: TRBV10-3
J: TRBJ1-6
size: once
length: 13
D: TRBD1
CDR3: CATSDRETSPLHF
DNA: TGTGCCACCTCGGACAGGGAAACTTCACCCCTCCACTTT

V: TRBV9
J: TRBJ1-1
size: .
length: 14
D: .
CDR3: CASSVGLRGTEAFF
DNA: TGTGCCAGCAGCGTTGGCCTTCGTGGCACTGAAGCTTTCTTT

V: TRBV6-5
J: TRBJ1-6
size: few
length: 15
D: TRBD1
CDR3: CASSYGTDYNSPLHF
DNA: TGTGCCAGCAGTTACGGGACAGACTATAATTCACCCCTCCACTTT

V: TRBV18
J: TRBJ1-1
size: .
length: 12
D: .
CDR3: CASSPPGPGAFF
DNA: TGTGCCAGCTCACCACCAGGACCTGGGGCTTTCTTT

V: TRBV2
J: TRBJ1-1
size: .
length: 10
D: .
CDR3: CASGKGEAFF
DNA: TGTGCCAGCGGAAAGGGCGAAGCTTTCTTT

V: TRBV7-2
J: TRBJ1-6
size: .
length: 13
D: .
CDR3: CASSFRANSPLHF
DNA: TGTGCCAGCAGCTTCCGGGCTAATTCACCCCTCCACTTT

V: TRBV2
J: TRBJ1-1
size: once
length: 14
D: TRBD1
CDR3: CASSEYRGVTEAFF
DNA: TGTGCCAGCAGTGAGTACAGGGGGGTCACTGAAGCTTTCTTT

V: TRBV27
J: TRBJ2-7
size: few
length: 14
D: TRBD1
CDR3: CASRGQSSSYEQYF
DNA: TGTGCCAGCAGGGGACAGTCAAGCTCCTACGAGCAGTACTTC

V: TRBV27
J: TRBJ1-4
size: .
length: 15
D: .
CDR3: CASSPLGTPNEKLFF
DNA: TGTGCCAGCAGTCCTTTAGGGACACCGAATGAAAAACTGTTTTTT

V: TRBV25-1
J: TRBJ1-1
size: .
length: 15
D: .
CDR3: CASTSPGARGTEAFF
DNA: TGTGCCAGCACCTCTCCCGGGGCCCGGGGCACTGAAGCTTTCTTT

V: TRBV25-1
J: TRBJ1-3
size: .
length: 14
D: .
CDR3: CASKPGFAGNTIYF
DNA: TGTGCCTCAAAGCCAGGGTTTGCTGGAAACACCATATATTTT

V: TRBV6-2/TRBV6-3
J: TRBJ1-1
size: .
length: 15
D: .
CDR3: CASSYSSSRADEAFF
DNA: TGTGCCAGCAGTTACTCGAGTAGTAGGGCGGATGAAGCTTTCTTT

V: TRBV10-1
J: TRBJ2-2
size: .
length: 18
D: TRBD2
CDR3: CASSGDPAGGLDTGELFF
DNA: TGCGCCAGCAGTGGAGATCCAGCGGGAGGACTCGACACCGGGGAGCTGTTTTTT

V: TRBV19
J: TRBJ2-2
size: .
length: 15
D: TRBD1
CDR3: CASSIGDRGRGELFF
DNA: TGTGCCAGTAGTATAGGGGACAGGGGGCGTGGGGAGCTGTTTTTT

V: TRBV27
J: TRBJ2-2
size: .
length: 15
D: TRBD1
CDR3: CASSLYIGGSGELFF
DNA: TGTGCCAGCAGTTTATACATAGGGGGCAGCGGGGAGCTGTTTTTT

V: TRBV13
J: TRBJ2-1
size: .
length: 17
D: TRBD2
CDR3: CASSVTLGTSEYNEQFF
DNA: TGTGCCAGCAGCGTCACCCTAGGGACTAGCGAGTACAATGAGCAGTTCTTC

V: TRBV14
J: TRBJ1-2
size: .
length: 14
D: .
CDR3: CASSLNRVAYGYTF
DNA: TGTGCCAGCAGCCTAAACAGGGTAGCCTATGGCTACACCTTC

V: TRBV2
J: TRBJ2-3
size: .
length: 13
D: .
CDR3: CASSEVSGDTQYF
DNA: TGTGCCAGCAGTGAGGTATCGGGAGATACGCAGTATTTT

V: TRBV6-5
J: TRBJ1-1
size: .
length: 15
D: .
CDR3: CASGRTDYTNTEAFF
DNA: TGTGCCAGTGGTCGGACGGATTACACGAACACTGAAGCTTTCTTT

V: TRBV6-2/TRBV6-3
J: TRBJ2-1
size: .
length: 12
D: TRBD2
CDR3: CASSSIAGGQFF
DNA: TGTGCCAGCAGCTCCATAGCGGGAGGGCAGTTCTTC

V: TRBV4-3
J: TRBJ1-4
size: .
length: 17
D: .
CDR3: CASSQRLLQGVDEKLFF
DNA: TGCGCCAGCAGCCAAAGGCTACTACAGGGTGTCGATGAAAAACTGTTTTTT

V: TRBV4-3
J: TRBJ2-3
size: .
length: 16
D: .
CDR3: CASSQLGGPDTDTQYF
DNA: TGCGCCAGCAGCCAATTGGGGGGGCCGGACACAGATACGCAGTATTTT

V: TRBV4-3
J: TRBJ2-7
size: .
length: 19
D: TRBD2
CDR3: CASSQGGSGTSGSDSEQYF
DNA: TGCGCCAGCAGCCAAGGGGGTTCAGGGACTAGCGGGAGCGATAGCGAGCAGTACTTC

V: TRBV10-3
J: TRBJ1-1
size: .
length: 16
D: .
CDR3: CAISESNGQQNTEAFF
DNA: TGTGCCATCAGTGAGTCTAACGGCCAGCAGAACACTGAAGCTTTCTTT

V: TRBV5-1
J: TRBJ2-1
size: .
length: 14
D: .
CDR3: CASAPGGGYNEQFF
DNA: TGCGCCAGCGCACCGGGGGGCGGCTACAATGAGCAGTTCTTC

V: TRBV4-1
J: TRBJ2-2
size: .
length: 17
D: TRBD2
CDR3: CASSQLTSGVGTGELFF
DNA: TGCGCCAGCAGCCAACTGACTAGCGGGGTAGGAACCGGGGAGCTGTTTTTT

V: TRBV14
J: TRBJ2-1
size: .
length: 15
D: TRBD2
CDR3: CASSFLSGRAGEQFF
DNA: TGTGCCAGCAGCTTTCTCAGCGGGAGGGCCGGGGAGCAGTTCTTC

V: TRBV7-2
J: TRBJ2-6
size: .
length: 16
D: .
CDR3: CASSLAQFSGANVLTF
DNA: TGTGCCAGCAGCTTAGCCCAGTTCTCTGGGGCCAACGTCCTGACTTTC

V: TRBV6-6
J: TRBJ2-1
size: .
length: 16
D: .
CDR3: CASSYPAAREYNEQFF
DNA: TGTGCCAGCAGTTACCCGGCGGCTAGGGAGTACAATGAGCAGTTCTTC

V: TRBV19
J: TRBJ2-1
size: few
length: 14
D: .
CDR3: CASSLTSSYNEQFF
DNA: TGTGCCAGTAGTCTCACGAGCTCCTACAATGAGCAGTTCTTC

V: TRBV6-1
J: TRBJ2-1
size: .
length: 15
D: TRBD2
CDR3: CASSEVAGGLNEQFF
DNA: TGTGCCAGCAGTGAAGTGGCGGGGGGGCTCAATGAGCAGTTCTTC

V: TRBV7-2
J: TRBJ2-5
size: .
length: 14
D: TRBD1
CDR3: CASSVDRARETQYF
DNA: TGTGCCAGCAGCGTCGACAGGGCGAGAGAGACCCAGTACTTC

V: TRBV5-1
J: TRBJ2-5
size: .
length: 17
D: .
CDR3: CASKRWGGPSSEETQYF
DNA: TGCGCCAGCAAGAGGTGGGGGGGGCCGTCGTCGGAAGAGACCCAGTACTTC

V: TRBV6-2/TRBV6-3
J: TRBJ2-2
size: .
length: 15
D: TRBD2
CDR3: CASSYGLADTGELFF
DNA: TGTGCCAGCAGTTACGGGCTAGCGGACACCGGGGAGCTGTTTTTT

V: TRBV9
J: TRBJ2-1
size: .
length: 15
D: TRBD2
CDR3: CASSGTSGKYNEQFF
DNA: TGTGCCAGCAGCGGGACTAGCGGGAAATACAATGAGCAGTTCTTC

V: TRBV5-6
J: TRBJ2-5
size: .
length: 12
D: .
CDR3: CASSLAGLPQYF
DNA: TGTGCCAGCAGCTTGGCCGGTCTGCCCCAGTACTTC

V: TRBV2
J: TRBJ1-2
size: .
length: 13
D: .
CDR3: CASSTTGFYGYTF
DNA: TGTGCCAGCAGTACAACAGGGTTCTATGGCTACACCTTC

V: TRBV7-6
J: TRBJ2-5
size: many
length: 15
D: .
CDR3: CASSLTGTPQETQYF
DNA: TGTGCCAGCAGCTTAACAGGGACCCCTCAAGAGACCCAGTACTTC

V: TRBV10-2
J: TRBJ1-2
size: .
length: 14
D: TRBD1
CDR3: CAGLQGDGEDGYTF
DNA: TGCGCCGGGCTACAGGGGGACGGTGAAGATGGCTACACCTTC

V: TRBV4-1
J: TRBJ1-3
size: few
length: 16
D: TRBD1
CDR3: CASSQIGTGGGNTIYF
DNA: TGCGCCAGCAGCCAAATCGGGACAGGGGGCGGAAACACCATATATTTT

V: TRBV29-1
J: TRBJ1-2
size: .
length: 11
D: TRBD1
CDR3: CADRVNYGYTF
DNA: TGCGCGGACAGGGTTAACTATGGCTACACCTTC

V: TRBV3-1/TRBV3-2
J: TRBJ2-7
size: .
length: 12
D: .
CDR3: CASSQPPHEQYF
DNA: TGTGCCAGCAGCCAACCCCCCCACGAGCAGTACTTC

V: TRBV7-4
J: TRBJ1-6
size: .
length: 13
D: .
CDR3: CASSFRYNSPLHF
DNA: TGTGCCAGCAGCTTCAGGTATAATTCACCCCTCCACTTT

V: TRBV13
J: TRBJ2-7
size: .
length: 14
D: TRBD2
CDR3: CASSPTSGAYEQYF
DNA: TGTGCCAGCAGCCCTACTAGCGGGGCCTACGAGCAGTACTTC

V: TRBV5-1
J: TRBJ1-3
size: many
length: 15
D: .
CDR3: CASSLDLRQGNTIYF
DNA: TGCGCCAGCAGCTTAGACCTTCGGCAAGGAAACACCATATATTTT

V: TRBV30
J: TRBJ1-6
size: .
length: 15
D: .
CDR3: CAWSPLSSYNSPLHF
DNA: TGTGCCTGGTCCCCCCTTAGCTCCTATAATTCACCCCTCCACTTT

V: TRBV2
J: TRBJ2-2
size: .
length: 13
D: .
CDR3: CASGNYAAGELFF
DNA: TGTGCCAGCGGCAACTACGCGGCCGGGGAGCTGTTTTTT